This T cell receptor (beta chain) appears in the sequencing data of a study of T-cell reconstitution after alpha-beta-depleted transplantation in children (dated by TCRdb to between 2015 and 2016). Looking at the study overall: T-cell immune reconstitution after TCRalphabeta/CD19-depleted allogeneic hematopoietic cell transplantation in children was quantitatively tracked in the study by means of TCR repertoire profiling.

The treatment or condition label, read with the paper, signifies: allogeneic hematopoietic cell transplantation with graft depleted of TCRalphabeta T cells and CD19 B cells. The children who served as transplant recipients had been given grafts of TCRalphabeta/CD19-depleted allogeneic hematopoietic cells. Receptor amplification or capture employed PCR. Sequencing was performed on an Illumina HiSeq 2500. TCR libraries were prepared with molecular barcoding, using unique molecular identifiers to normalize TCRbeta repertoire quantification. TCRdb ran its own pipeline on the public reads, namely fastp trimming at Q25 and MiXCR clone calling, and kept in-frame beta chains. Rows are unified per CDR3 protein, each entry keeping the most common DNA and genes. The sample table records a few hundred thousand distinct CDR3 sequences; 25% to 30% of these occur just once. About 35% of the sample rests with the top ten.

Regarding this clonotype: This clone's antigen is unknown. Base qualities are not recorded, but no much larger clone differs from it by a single base.

On the study overall, not on this receptor specifically: Over the following months the frequencies of hyperexpanded clones went down, and after one year T-cell counts and TCRbeta diversity were mostly credited to newly produced T cells. The apparently early recovery of alphabetaT-cell counts about two months after transplant reportedly depended on only several hundred rapidly expanded clones that came from non-depleted graft cells. In some patients, high TCRbeta diversity at day 60 was attributed to recipient T cells and intrathymic progenitors that had survived conditioning.

CDR1 and CDR2 were assigned from the germline V gene as SGHNT and YENEEA. The CDR3 covers 15 residues, taking in both the cysteine and the phenylalanine. Only the CDR3 DNA stays, 45 bases, in frame from base 1. Clipping removes 3 bases from V and 5 bases from J, with 5 as the unmatched junction base count. The chain is encoded by TRBV11-3 joined to TRBJ2-1; TRBD2 lines up with 9 middle nucleotides. The sequencing used PBMCs, collected before TCRalphabeta/CD19-depleted stem cell transplant. This clonotype originated in a boy under two years old with Wiskott-Aldrich syndrome, due to receive a stem cell transplant. The CDR3 protein: CASSLSTSGNNEQFF. In nucleotides, the sequence is TGTGCCAGCAGCTTGTCGACTAGCGGAAACAATGAGCAGTTCTTC.